The rows below give T cell receptor beta chains drawn from one sample of a study of beta chain features in type 1 diabetes. Profiling relied on immunoSEQ multiplex PCR, and the TCRdb table lists in-frame clones only, not all of them. The sample has under 950,000 clones, roughly 15% seen once. Material for sequencing was naive CD4+ T cells from blood. The source is a young woman in good health. The CDR3 runs from the conserved cysteine through the conserved F or W. Fields, in order: CDR3 length, D gene, V gene, clone size, J gene, CDR3 DNA, CDR3 protein. A D gene is named only where the DNA matches it firmly. Where a row states a size, it is once, few, many or the class of an expanded clone; other rows omit it.

len: 13
d_gene: TRBD1
v_gene: TRBV18
abundance: .
j_gene: TRBJ1-2
CDR3nt: TGTGCCAGCTCACCAGACAGGGAGTATGGCTACACCTTC
CDR3aa: CASSPDREYGYTF

len: 17
d_gene: .
v_gene: TRBV9
abundance: few
j_gene: TRBJ2-7
CDR3nt: TGTGCCAGCAGCGTTCAGGATCCGTACCGCCATTCCTACGAGCAGTACTTC
CDR3aa: CASSVQDPYRHSYEQYF

len: 15
d_gene: .
v_gene: TRBV29-1
abundance: .
j_gene: TRBJ2-1
CDR3nt: TGCAGCGTTGGTCACTCTATCCTAACGGCGGCTGAGCAGTTCTTC
CDR3aa: CSVGHSILTAAEQFF

len: 15
d_gene: .
v_gene: TRBV15
abundance: few
j_gene: TRBJ2-7
CDR3nt: TGTGCCACCAGCAGAGATCTGGCTAGGATCTACGAGCAGTACTTC
CDR3aa: CATSRDLARIYEQYF

len: 12
d_gene: .
v_gene: TRBV10-3
abundance: few
j_gene: TRBJ2-3
CDR3nt: TGTGCCATCTCCCAGATCACAGATACGCAGTATTTT
CDR3aa: CAISQITDTQYF

len: 17
d_gene: .
v_gene: TRBV4-3
abundance: .
j_gene: TRBJ2-5
CDR3nt: TGCGCCAGCAGCCAAGAAGTCCTCGCGTCGGCCCAAGAGACCCAGTACTTC
CDR3aa: CASSQEVLASAQETQYF

len: 15
d_gene: .
v_gene: TRBV25-1
abundance: few
j_gene: TRBJ2-3
CDR3nt: TGTGCCAGCAGTGATCCGGGACCTAGCACAGATACGCAGTATTTT
CDR3aa: CASSDPGPSTDTQYF

len: 14
d_gene: .
v_gene: TRBV5-1
abundance: .
j_gene: TRBJ1-2
CDR3nt: TGCGCCAGCAGCTTAAGGGAGGGGAGGACAGGCTACACCTTC
CDR3aa: CASSLREGRTGYTF

len: 15
d_gene: .
v_gene: TRBV11-1
abundance: once
j_gene: TRBJ2-1
CDR3nt: TGTGCCAGCAGACATACAGGGCCCCCCCACAATGAGCAGTTCTTC
CDR3aa: CASRHTGPPHNEQFF

len: 15
d_gene: .
v_gene: TRBV5-1
abundance: once
j_gene: TRBJ1-1
CDR3nt: TGCGCCAGCAGCTTGGGGCAGGGAAAGGTTGCTGAAGCTTTCTTT
CDR3aa: CASSLGQGKVAEAFF

len: 14
d_gene: .
v_gene: TRBV7-9
abundance: few
j_gene: TRBJ2-6
CDR3nt: TGTGCCAGCAGCTTATCAGGTGGGGCCAACGTCCTGACTTTC
CDR3aa: CASSLSGGANVLTF

len: 12
d_gene: .
v_gene: TRBV21-1
abundance: .
j_gene: TRBJ2-7
CDR3nt: TGTGCCAGCAGCAAATTTGACTACGAGCAGTACTTC
CDR3aa: CASSKFDYEQYF

len: 15
d_gene: TRBD1
v_gene: TRBV2
abundance: few
j_gene: TRBJ2-7
CDR3nt: TGTGCCAGCAGTGACCGACAGGGCGGAAAATACGAGCAGTACTTC
CDR3aa: CASSDRQGGKYEQYF

len: 15
d_gene: TRBD2
v_gene: TRBV25-1
abundance: .
j_gene: TRBJ2-1
CDR3nt: TGTGCCAGCAGTGTAGCGGGTAGTACCTACAATGAGCAGTTCTTC
CDR3aa: CASSVAGSTYNEQFF

len: 15
d_gene: TRBD2
v_gene: TRBV2
abundance: few
j_gene: TRBJ2-1
CDR3nt: TGTGCCAGCAGGGGGGGACTAGCGGTTTACAATGAGCAGTTCTTC
CDR3aa: CASRGGLAVYNEQFF

len: 14
d_gene: TRBD1
v_gene: TRBV27
abundance: .
j_gene: TRBJ2-4
CDR3nt: TGTGCCAGCAGGGACCGACAGGGGGCGAACATTCAGTACTTC
CDR3aa: CASRDRQGANIQYF

len: 12
d_gene: .
v_gene: TRBV6-6
abundance: .
j_gene: TRBJ1-2
CDR3nt: TGTGCCAGCAGTGGCGGGGGAGAGGGCTACACCTTC
CDR3aa: CASSGGGEGYTF

len: 15
d_gene: TRBD2
v_gene: TRBV7-3
abundance: .
j_gene: TRBJ2-1
CDR3nt: TGTGCCAGCAGCTTAGGGCGAGCGGGAGATGGTGAGCAGTTCTTC
CDR3aa: CASSLGRAGDGEQFF

len: 13
d_gene: TRBD1
v_gene: TRBV19
abundance: few
j_gene: TRBJ1-1
CDR3nt: TGTGCCAGTAGAAAACAGGGGTGGACTGAAGCTTTCTTT
CDR3aa: CASRKQGWTEAFF

len: 16
d_gene: TRBD2
v_gene: TRBV19
abundance: few
j_gene: TRBJ2-1
CDR3nt: TGTGCCAGTAGTAATGGACTAGCGGGAATCTACAATGAGCAGTTCTTC
CDR3aa: CASSNGLAGIYNEQFF

len: 18
d_gene: TRBD2
v_gene: TRBV6-1
abundance: few
j_gene: TRBJ2-3
CDR3nt: TGTGCCAGCAGTGAAGGAGGGACTAGCGGGAGGTTTACAGATACGCAGTATTTT
CDR3aa: CASSEGGTSGRFTDTQYF

len: 14
d_gene: .
v_gene: TRBV5-1
abundance: few
j_gene: TRBJ1-2
CDR3nt: TGCGCCAGCAGCTTGGACAGGGTCGGCTATGGCTACACCTTC
CDR3aa: CASSLDRVGYGYTF

len: 13
d_gene: .
v_gene: TRBV28
abundance: .
j_gene: TRBJ2-1
CDR3nt: TGTGCCAGCAGTTTCTTAGGATACAATGAGCAGTTCTTC
CDR3aa: CASSFLGYNEQFF

len: 13
d_gene: TRBD2
v_gene: TRBV2
abundance: .
j_gene: TRBJ2-1
CDR3nt: TGTGCCAGCCATCTAGCGGGAGTTTTAGGGCAGTTCTTC
CDR3aa: CASHLAGVLGQFF